A single T cell receptor beta chain is shown here with its context. No antigen is known for it. The primer mix had 60 Vbeta and 13 Jbeta primers. The assay was immunoSEQ multiplex PCR, and TCRdb's table has in-frame clones only and misses some. The sample has 100,000 to 150,000 clones, approximately 81% seen once. These data come from a study of cytomegalovirus exposure and HLA in healthy donors. Whole-study findings and limits: As a later analysis revealed, the rate of TCR association differed by HLA locus, with DRB1 most and HLA-C fewest. Most TCR beta V segments were productive about 90% or about 30% of the time in an earlier analysis. Exclusion applied to some V segments, including TRBV6-2 and TRBV6-3, as they were indistinguishable. TCR beta V- and J-gene trimming, according to a later analysis, was linked to a missense DCLRE1C variant.

The V segment lost 2 bases and the J segment 6 bases; nucleotides outside the gene matches: 3. The CDR3 runs to 14 residues. The germline CDR1 and CDR2 sequences are SGHAT and FQDESV (reference sequence). Sequenced sample: PBMCs. The sequence was obtained from a woman in her thirties or forties in good health and CMV-seronegative. This chain uses TRBV11-1 with TRBJ2-7; 11 positions agree with TRBD2. The chain's CDR3 is CASSLTSGRSEQYF. The CDR3 region has the DNA TGTGCCAGCAGCTTAACTAGCGGGAGAAGCGAGCAGTACTTC.